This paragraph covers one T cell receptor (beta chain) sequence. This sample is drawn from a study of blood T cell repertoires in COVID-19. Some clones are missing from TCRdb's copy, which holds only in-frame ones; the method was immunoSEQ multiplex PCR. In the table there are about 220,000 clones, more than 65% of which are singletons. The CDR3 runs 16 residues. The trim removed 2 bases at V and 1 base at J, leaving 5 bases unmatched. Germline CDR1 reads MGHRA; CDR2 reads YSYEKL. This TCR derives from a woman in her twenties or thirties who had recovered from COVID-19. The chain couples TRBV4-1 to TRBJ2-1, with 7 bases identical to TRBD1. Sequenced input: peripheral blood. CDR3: CASSQRQGGSYNEQFF. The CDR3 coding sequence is TGCGCCAGCAGCCAACGACAGGGTGGGTCCTACAATGAGCAGTTCTTC.